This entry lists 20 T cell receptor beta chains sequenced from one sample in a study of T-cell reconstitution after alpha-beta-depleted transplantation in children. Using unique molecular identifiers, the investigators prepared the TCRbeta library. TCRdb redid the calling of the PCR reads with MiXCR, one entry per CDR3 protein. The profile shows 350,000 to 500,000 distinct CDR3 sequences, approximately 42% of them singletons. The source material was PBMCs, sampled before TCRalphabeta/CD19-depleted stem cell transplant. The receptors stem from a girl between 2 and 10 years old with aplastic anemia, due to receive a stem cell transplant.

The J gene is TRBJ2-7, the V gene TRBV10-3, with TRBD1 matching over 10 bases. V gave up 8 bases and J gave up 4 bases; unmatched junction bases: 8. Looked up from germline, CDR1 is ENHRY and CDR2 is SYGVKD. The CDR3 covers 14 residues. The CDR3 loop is CAIGDRGLSYEQYF. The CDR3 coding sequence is TGTGCCATCGGAGACAGGGGGCTTTCTTACGAGCAGTACTTC.

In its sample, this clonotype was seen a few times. The CDR3 region is CASTDPPGQGMSGANVLTF. In DNA form, the CDR3 reads TGTGCCAGCACCGACCCGCCGGGACAGGGGATGTCTGGGGCCAACGTCCTGACTTTC. The chain has TRBV9 and TRBJ2-6; the match to TRBD1 covers 10 bases. The V gene end was trimmed by 6 bases and the J gene end by 1 base; junction bases not matched to a gene: 13. Germline CDR1 and CDR2: SGDLS and YYNGEE. The CDR3 extends over 19 amino acids. The full variable domain, with the rest looked up from reference TRBV9 and TRBJ2-6, is DSGVTQTPKHLITATGQRVTLRCSPRSGDLSVYWYQQSLDQGLQFLIQYYNGEERAKGNILERFSAQQFPDLHSELNLSSLELGDSALYFCASTDPPGQGMSGANVLTFGAGSRLTVL.

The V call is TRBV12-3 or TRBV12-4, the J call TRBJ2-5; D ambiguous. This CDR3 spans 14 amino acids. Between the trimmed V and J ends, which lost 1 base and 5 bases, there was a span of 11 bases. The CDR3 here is CASSLGGGFETQYF. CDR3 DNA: TGTGCCAGCAGTTTAGGTGGCGGTTTCGAGACCCAGTACTTC.

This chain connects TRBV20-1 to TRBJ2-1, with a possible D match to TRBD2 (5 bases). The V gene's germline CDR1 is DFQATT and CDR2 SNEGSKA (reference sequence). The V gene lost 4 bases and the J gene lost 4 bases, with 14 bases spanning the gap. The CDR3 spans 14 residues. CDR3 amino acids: CSATRFRGYNEQFF. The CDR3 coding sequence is TGCAGTGCTACCCGGTTTCGGGGATACAATGAGCAGTTCTTC.

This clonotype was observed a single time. CDR3 bases: TGTGCCAGCAGTTTGGTAAACATTCAGTACTTC. Encoded protein: CASSLVNIQYF. The V gene is TRBV28, the J gene TRBJ2-4; no clear D gene. CDR3 length: 11 residues. Trimming shortened V by 3 bases and J by 6 bases, and 3 bases separated the two germline ends. CDR1 and CDR2 (germline): MDHEN, SYDVKM.

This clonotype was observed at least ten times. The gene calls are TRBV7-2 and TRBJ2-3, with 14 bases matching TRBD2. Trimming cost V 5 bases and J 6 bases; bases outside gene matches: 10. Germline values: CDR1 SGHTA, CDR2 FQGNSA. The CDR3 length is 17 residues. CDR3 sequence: CASSPRLAGGPGDTQYF. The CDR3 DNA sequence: TGTGCCAGCAGCCCCCGACTAGCGGGAGGGCCCGGGGATACGCAGTATTTT. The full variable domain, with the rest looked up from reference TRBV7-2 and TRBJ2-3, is GAGVSQSPSNKVTEKGKDVELRCDPISGHTALYWYRQSLGQGLEFLIYFQGNSAPDKSGLPSDRFSAERTGGSVSTLTIQRTQQEDSAVYLCASSPRLAGGPGDTQYFGPGTRLTVL.

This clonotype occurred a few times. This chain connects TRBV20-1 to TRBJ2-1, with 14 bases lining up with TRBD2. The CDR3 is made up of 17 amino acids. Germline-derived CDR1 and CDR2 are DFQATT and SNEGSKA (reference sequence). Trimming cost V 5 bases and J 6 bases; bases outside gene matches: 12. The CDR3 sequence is CSAEVPGLAGVGNEQFF. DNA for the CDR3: TGCAGTGCTGAAGTCCCGGGACTAGCGGGAGTAGGCAATGAGCAGTTCTTC.

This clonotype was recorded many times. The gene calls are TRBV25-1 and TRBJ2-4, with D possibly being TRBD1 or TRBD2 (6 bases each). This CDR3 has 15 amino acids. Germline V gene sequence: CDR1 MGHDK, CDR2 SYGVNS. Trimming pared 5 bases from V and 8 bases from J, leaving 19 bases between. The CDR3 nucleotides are TGTGCCAGCAGTCCCACCGGGGGCGGGAAAGACATTCAGTACTTC. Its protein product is CASSPTGGGKDIQYF.

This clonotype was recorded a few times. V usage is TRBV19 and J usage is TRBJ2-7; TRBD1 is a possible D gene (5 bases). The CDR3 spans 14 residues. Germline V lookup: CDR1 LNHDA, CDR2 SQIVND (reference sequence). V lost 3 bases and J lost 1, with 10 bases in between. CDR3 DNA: TGTGCCAGTAGTATGGCAGGGAAGTCCTACGAGCAGTACTTC. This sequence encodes CASSMAGKSYEQYF.

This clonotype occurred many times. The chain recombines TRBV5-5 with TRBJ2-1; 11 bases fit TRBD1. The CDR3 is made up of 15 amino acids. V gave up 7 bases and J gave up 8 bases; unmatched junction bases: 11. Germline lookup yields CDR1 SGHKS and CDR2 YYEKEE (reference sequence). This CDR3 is CASFTDRGRMDEQFF. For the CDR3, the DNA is TGTGCCAGCTTCACGGACAGGGGGCGGATGGATGAGCAGTTCTTC.

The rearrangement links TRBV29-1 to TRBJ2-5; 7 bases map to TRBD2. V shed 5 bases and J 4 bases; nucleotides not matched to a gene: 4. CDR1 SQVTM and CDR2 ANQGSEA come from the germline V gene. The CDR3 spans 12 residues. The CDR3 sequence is CSVSSGTETQYF. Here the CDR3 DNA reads TGCAGCGTTTCTAGCGGTACAGAGACCCAGTACTTC. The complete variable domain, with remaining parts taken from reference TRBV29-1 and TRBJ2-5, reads SAVISQKPSRDICQRGTSLTIQCQVDSQVTMMFWYRQQPGQSLTLIATANQGSEATYESGFVIDKFPISRPNLTFSTLTVSNMSPEDSSIYLCSVSSGTETQYFGPGTRLLVL.

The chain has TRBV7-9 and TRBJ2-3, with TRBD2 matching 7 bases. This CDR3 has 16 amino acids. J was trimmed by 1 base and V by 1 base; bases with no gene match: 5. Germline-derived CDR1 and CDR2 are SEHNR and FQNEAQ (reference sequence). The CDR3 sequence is CASSLGRAGGTDTQYF. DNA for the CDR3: TGTGCCAGCAGCTTAGGTAGGGCGGGAGGCACAGATACGCAGTATTTT.

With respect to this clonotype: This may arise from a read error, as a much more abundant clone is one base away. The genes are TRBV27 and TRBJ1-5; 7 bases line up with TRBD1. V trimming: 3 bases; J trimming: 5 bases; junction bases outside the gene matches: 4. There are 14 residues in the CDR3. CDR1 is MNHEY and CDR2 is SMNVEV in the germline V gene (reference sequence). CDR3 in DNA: TGTGCCAGCAGTTTCGGCAGGGGGGATCAGCCCCAGCATTTT. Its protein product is CASSFGRGDQPQHF.

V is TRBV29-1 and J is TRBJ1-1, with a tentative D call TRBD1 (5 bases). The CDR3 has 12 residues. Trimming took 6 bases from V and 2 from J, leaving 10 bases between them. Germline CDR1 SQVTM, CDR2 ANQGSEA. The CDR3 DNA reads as TGCAGCGTCGTGACAGCCAACACTGAAGCTTTCTTT. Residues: CSVVTANTEAFF.

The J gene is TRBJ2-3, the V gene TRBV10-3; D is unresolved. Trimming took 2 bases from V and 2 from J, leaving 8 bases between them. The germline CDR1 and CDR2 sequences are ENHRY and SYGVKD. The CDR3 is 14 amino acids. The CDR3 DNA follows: TGTGCCATCAGTGAGATTGGGGTCACAGATACGCAGTATTTT. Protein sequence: CAISEIGVTDTQYF.

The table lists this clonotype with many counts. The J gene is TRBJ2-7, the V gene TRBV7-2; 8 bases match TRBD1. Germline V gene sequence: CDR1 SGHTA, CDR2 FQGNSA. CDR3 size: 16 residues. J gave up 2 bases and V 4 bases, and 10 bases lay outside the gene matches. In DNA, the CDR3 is TGTGCCAGCAGCTCAACAGGGGGAGTTGGGACCTACGAGCAGTACTTC. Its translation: CASSSTGGVGTYEQYF.

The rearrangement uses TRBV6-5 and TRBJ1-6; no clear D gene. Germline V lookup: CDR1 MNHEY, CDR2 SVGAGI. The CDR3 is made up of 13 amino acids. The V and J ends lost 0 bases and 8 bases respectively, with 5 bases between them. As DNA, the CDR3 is TGTGCCAGCAGTTACTCGGCGTATTCACCCCTCCACTTT. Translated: CASSYSAYSPLHF.

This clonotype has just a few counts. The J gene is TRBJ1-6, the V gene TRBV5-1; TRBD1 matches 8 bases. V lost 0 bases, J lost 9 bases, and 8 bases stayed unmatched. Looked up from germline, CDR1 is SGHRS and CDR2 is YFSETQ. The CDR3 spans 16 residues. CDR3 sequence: CASSLGPQGDGSPLHF. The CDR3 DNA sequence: TGCGCCAGCAGCTTGGGGCCACAGGGGGATGGTTCACCCCTCCACTTT.

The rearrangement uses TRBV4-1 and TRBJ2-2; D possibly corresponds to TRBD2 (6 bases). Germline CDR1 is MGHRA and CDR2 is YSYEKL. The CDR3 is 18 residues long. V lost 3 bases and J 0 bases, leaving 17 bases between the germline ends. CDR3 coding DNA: TGCGCCAGCAGCCACAGGGAGGCGGGCGGAGCGAACACCGGGGAGCTGTTTTTT. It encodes CASSHREAGGANTGELFF.

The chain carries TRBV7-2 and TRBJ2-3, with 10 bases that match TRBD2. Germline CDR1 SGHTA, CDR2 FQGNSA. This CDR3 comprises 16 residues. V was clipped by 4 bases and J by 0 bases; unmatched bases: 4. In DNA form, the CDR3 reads TGTGCCAGCAGCTCCAATAGCGGGGGGAGCACAGATACGCAGTATTTT. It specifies CASSSNSGGSTDTQYF.